This T cell receptor beta chain was recorded in a study of T cell responses to AZD1222 COVID-19 vaccine. Measured with immunoSEQ multiplex PCR; TCRdb has only the in-frame clones, and not every one. The sample gives 40,000 to 55,000 clones, roughly 90% of which show up once; 0.95% to 1.2% is in the top ten. Germline CDR1 is MDHEN and CDR2 is SYDVKM. Deletions cut 1 base from V and 2 bases from J, with 19 bases between. The CDR3 extends over 18 amino acids. Specimen: peripheral blood, collected 28 days after the second AZD1222 dose. The sequence came from an adult who received the AZD1222 COVID-19 vaccine. V and J are TRBV28 and TRBJ2-3; the D gene is possibly TRBD2 (6 bases). The CDR3 nucleotides are TGTGCCAGCAGTTTATATAAGGGTGGGAGGCTATCCACAGATACGCAGTATTTT. Encoded protein: CASSLYKGGRLSTDTQYF.